This T cell receptor (beta chain) stems from a study of blood T cell repertoires in COVID-19. Background on the study: PBMCs, B-cell-depleted T cells, or T cells were the source of the cDNA or gDNA that made up the material.

Deletions cut 4 bases from V and 0 bases from J, with 16 bases between. Germline values: CDR1 SNHLY, CDR2 FYNNEI. This CDR3 spans 18 amino acids. Authors' analysis steps: Reference gene primer amplification yielded estimated nucleated cell counts. The data were produced by immunoSEQ multiplex PCR, yet TCRdb's version contains in-frame clones alone and is incomplete. D and trimming come from the DNA, and the V and J calls and clone size come from that table. The sample yields roughly 100,000 clones, approximately 77% seen once. This chain links TRBV2 with TRBJ1-6; possible D gene TRBD1, 6 bases. The sequencing sample was made of peripheral blood. The source of this sequence is a woman of 80 years or more with acute or convalescent COVID-19. The CDR3 reads CASSGDIDRSSYNSPLHF. The CDR3, as DNA: TGTGCCAGCAGTGGGGACATTGACCGGAGCTCCTATAATTCACCCCTCCACTTT. The complete variable domain, with remaining parts taken from reference TRBV2 and TRBJ1-6, reads EPEVTQTPSHQVTQMGQEVILRCVPISNHLYFYWYRQILGQKVEFLVSFYNNEISEKSEIFDDQFSVERPDGSNFTLKIRSTKLEDSAMYFCASSGDIDRSSYNSPLHFGNGTRLTVT.